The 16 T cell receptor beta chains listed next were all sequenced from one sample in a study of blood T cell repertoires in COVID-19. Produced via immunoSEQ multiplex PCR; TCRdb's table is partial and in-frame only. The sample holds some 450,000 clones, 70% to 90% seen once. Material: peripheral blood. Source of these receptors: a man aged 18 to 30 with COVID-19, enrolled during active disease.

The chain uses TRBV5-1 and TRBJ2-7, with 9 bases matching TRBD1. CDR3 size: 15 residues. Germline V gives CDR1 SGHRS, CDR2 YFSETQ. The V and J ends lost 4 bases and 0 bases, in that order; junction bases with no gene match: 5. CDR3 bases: TGCGCCAGCAGCACGGGGACAGGGAGCTCCTACGAGCAGTACTTC. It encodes CASSTGTGSSYEQYF.

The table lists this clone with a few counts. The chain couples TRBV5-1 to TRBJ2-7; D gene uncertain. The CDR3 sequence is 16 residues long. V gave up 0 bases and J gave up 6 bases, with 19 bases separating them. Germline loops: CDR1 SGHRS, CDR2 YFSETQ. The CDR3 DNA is TGCGCCAGCAGCTTGGGGGCCAGGCCCCAGGTCGGCGAGCAGTACTTC. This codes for CASSLGARPQVGEQYF.

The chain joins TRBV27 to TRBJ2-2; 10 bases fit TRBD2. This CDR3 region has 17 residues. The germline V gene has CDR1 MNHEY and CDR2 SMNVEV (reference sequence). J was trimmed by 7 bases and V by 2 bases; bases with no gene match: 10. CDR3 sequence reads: CASSLNSLAGVVGELFF. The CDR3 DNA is TGTGCCAGCAGTTTAAATAGTCTAGCGGGAGTTGTCGGGGAGCTGTTTTTT.

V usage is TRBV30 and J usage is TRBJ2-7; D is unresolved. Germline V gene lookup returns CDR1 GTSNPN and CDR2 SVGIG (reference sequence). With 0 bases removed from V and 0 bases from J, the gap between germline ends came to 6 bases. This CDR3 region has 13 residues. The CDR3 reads CAWSVSSSYEQYF. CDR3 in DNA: TGTGCCTGGAGTGTATCGAGCTCCTACGAGCAGTACTTC. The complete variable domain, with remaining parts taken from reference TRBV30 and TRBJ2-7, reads SQTIHQWPATLVQPVGSPLSLECTVEGTSNPNLYWYRQAAGRGLQLLFYSVGIGQISSEVPQNLSASRPQDRQFILSSKKLLLSDSGFYLCAWSVSSSYEQYFGPGTRLTVT.

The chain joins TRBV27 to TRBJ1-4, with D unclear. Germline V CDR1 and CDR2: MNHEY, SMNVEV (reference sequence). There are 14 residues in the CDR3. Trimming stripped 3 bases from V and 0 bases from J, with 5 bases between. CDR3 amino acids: CASSFSATNEKLFF. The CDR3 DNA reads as TGTGCCAGCAGTTTCTCTGCAACTAATGAAAAACTGTTTTTT.

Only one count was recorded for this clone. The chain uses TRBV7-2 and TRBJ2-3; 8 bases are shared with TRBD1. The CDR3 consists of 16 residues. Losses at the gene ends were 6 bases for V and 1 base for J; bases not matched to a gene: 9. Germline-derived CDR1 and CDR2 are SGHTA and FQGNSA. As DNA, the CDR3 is TGTGCCAGCAGGCCTAGGACGACAGGGGGCACAGATACGCAGTATTTT. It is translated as CASRPRTTGGTDTQYF.

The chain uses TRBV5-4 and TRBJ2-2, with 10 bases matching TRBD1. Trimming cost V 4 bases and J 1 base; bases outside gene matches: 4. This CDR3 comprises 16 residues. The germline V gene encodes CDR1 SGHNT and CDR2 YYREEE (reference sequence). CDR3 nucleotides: TGTGCCAGCAGCCTAGGACAGGGGGAGAACACCGGGGAGCTGTTTTTT. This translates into CASSLGQGENTGELFF.

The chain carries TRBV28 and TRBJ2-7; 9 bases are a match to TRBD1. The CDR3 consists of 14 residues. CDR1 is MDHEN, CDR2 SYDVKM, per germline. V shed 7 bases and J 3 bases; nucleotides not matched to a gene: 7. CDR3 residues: CASTGPGQGYEQYF. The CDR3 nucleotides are TGTGCCAGCACCGGACCGGGACAGGGCTACGAGCAGTACTTC.

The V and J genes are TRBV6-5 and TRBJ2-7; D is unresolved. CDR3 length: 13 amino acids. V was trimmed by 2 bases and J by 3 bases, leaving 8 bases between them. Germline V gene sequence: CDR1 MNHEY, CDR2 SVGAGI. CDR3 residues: CASSYGHGYEQYF. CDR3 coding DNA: TGTGCCAGCAGTTACGGTCACGGCTACGAGCAGTACTTC.

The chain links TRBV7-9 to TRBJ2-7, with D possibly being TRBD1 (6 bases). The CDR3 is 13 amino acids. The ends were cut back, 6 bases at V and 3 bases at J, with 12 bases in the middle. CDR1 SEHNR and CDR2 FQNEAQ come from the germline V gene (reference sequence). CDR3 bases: TGTGCCAGCAGTGGGGGACAACGCTACGAGCAGTACTTC. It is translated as CASSGGQRYEQYF. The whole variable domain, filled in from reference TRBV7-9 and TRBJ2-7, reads DTGVSQNPRHKITKRGQNVTFRCDPISEHNRLYWYRQTLGQGPEFLTYFQNEAQLEKSRLLSDRFSAERPKGSFSTLEIQRTEQGDSAMYLCASSGGQRYEQYFGPGTRLTVT.

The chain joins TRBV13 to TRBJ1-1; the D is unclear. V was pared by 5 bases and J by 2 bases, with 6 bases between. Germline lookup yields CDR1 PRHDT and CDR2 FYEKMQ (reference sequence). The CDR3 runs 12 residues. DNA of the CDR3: TGTGCCAGCAGCCAAATTAACACTGAAGCTTTCTTT. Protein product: CASSQINTEAFF.

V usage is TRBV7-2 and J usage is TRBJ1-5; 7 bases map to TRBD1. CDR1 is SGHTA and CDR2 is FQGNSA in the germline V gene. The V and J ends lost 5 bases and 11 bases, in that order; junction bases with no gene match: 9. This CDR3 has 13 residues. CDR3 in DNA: TGTGCCAGCAGCACGACAGGGCTCGCCGCCCAGCATTTT. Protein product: CASSTTGLAAQHF.

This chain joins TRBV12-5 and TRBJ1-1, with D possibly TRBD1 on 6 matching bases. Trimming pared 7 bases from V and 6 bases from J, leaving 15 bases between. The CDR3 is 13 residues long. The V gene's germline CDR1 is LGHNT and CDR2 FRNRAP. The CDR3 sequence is CASARNRVAEAFF. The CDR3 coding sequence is TGTGCTAGTGCCCGTAACAGGGTTGCTGAAGCTTTCTTT.

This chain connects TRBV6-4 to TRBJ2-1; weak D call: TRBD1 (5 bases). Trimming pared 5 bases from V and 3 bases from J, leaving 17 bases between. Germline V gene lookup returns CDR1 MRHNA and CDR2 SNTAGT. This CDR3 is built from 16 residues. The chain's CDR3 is CASSLGPTQFYNEQFF. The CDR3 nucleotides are TGTGCCAGCAGTCTGGGGCCCACCCAGTTCTACAATGAGCAGTTCTTC.

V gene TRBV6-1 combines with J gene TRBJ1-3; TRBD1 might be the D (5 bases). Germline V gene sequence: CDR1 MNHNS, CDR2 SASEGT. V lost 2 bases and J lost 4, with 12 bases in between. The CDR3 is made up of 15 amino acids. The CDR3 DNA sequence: TGTGCCAGCAGTGAAAGGGGCAGGGCCGGAAACACCATATATTTT. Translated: CASSERGRAGNTIYF.

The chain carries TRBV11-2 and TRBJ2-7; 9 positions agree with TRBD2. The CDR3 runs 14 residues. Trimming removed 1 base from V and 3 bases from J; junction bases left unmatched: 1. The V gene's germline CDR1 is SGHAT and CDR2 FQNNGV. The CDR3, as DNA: TGTGCCAGCAGCTTAGGTAGCGGGAGCTACGAGCAGTACTTC. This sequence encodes CASSLGSGSYEQYF.